These 18 T cell receptor beta chains were sequenced from one sample in a study of blood T cell repertoires in COVID-19. The table came from immunoSEQ multiplex PCR; TCRdb's copy has only in-frame clones and leaves some out. The table has under 200,000 clones, more than 75% seen once. The sequencing sample was made of peripheral blood. These receptors all stem from a man aged 35 to 55 with active or convalescent COVID-19.

The V call is TRBV6-5, the J call TRBJ1-2; tentative D call: TRBD1 (5 bases). The CDR3 is 13 amino acids. The germline V and J ends were trimmed by 6 bases and 6 bases, with 14 bases remaining between them. Germline CDR1 is MNHEY and CDR2 is SVGAGI. CDR3 DNA: TGTGCCAGCAGGGGGGGGACGAAAGATGGCTACACCTTC. Residues: CASRGGTKDGYTF.

The chain couples TRBV7-2 to TRBJ2-1, with 9 bases that match TRBD1. The CDR3 is made up of 19 amino acids. Per germline, CDR1 SGHTA and CDR2 FQGNSA. The V segment lost 4 bases and the J segment 0 bases; nucleotides outside the gene matches: 13. The CDR3 DNA follows: TGTGCCAGCAGCTACCCGGGACAGGGAGGACAGAGCTCCTACAATGAGCAGTTCTTC. It specifies CASSYPGQGGQSSYNEQFF.

V is TRBV6-5 and J is TRBJ1-1; 7 bases line up with TRBD1. The CDR3 covers 14 residues. CDR1 is MNHEY and CDR2 is SVGAGI in the germline V gene. V was clipped by 4 bases and J by 7 bases; unmatched bases: 9. CDR3: CASSSKQGNGEAFF. CDR3 coding DNA: TGTGCCAGCAGTTCCAAACAGGGGAATGGTGAAGCTTTCTTT.

The V gene is TRBV27, the J gene TRBJ1-1; TRBD1 might be the D (6 bases). Trimming shortened V by 5 bases and J by 2 bases, and 18 bases separated the two germline ends. The CDR3 is 16 residues long. Germline V lookup: CDR1 MNHEY, CDR2 SMNVEV (reference sequence). In DNA, the CDR3 is TGTGCCAGCAGTCTGGACCCGGGACAAGCTAACACTGAAGCTTTCTTT. This codes for CASSLDPGQANTEAFF.

The chain joins TRBV18 to TRBJ2-7; maybe TRBD1 (7 bases). V lost 6 bases to trimming and J lost 1 base, with 16 bases between them. The CDR3 has 15 residues. Germline assignment: CDR1 KGHSH and CDR2 LQKENI. CDR3 loop: CASSRAGGTSYEQYF. The CDR3 nucleotides are TGTGCCAGCTCGAGAGCAGGGGGGACGTCCTACGAGCAGTACTTC. Based on the CDR3 plus reference TRBV18 and TRBJ2-7, the full variable domain is NAGVMQNPRHLVRRRGQEARLRCSPMKGHSHVYWYRQLPEEGLKFMVYLQKENIIDESGMPKERFSAEFPKEGPSILRIQQVVRGDSAAYFCASSRAGGTSYEQYFGPGTRLTVT.

The rearrangement joins TRBV11-2 to TRBJ1-2; D remains ambiguous. CDR1 is SGHAT, CDR2 FQNNGV, per germline. Trimming took 5 bases from V and 2 from J, leaving 3 bases between them. The CDR3 has 11 residues. Here the CDR3 reads CASSPNYGYTF. CDR3 in DNA: TGTGCCAGCAGCCCGAACTATGGCTACACCTTC.

The chain has TRBV27 and TRBJ1-1; D unresolved. The CDR3 is 12 residues long. V was trimmed by 6 bases and J by 5 bases, leaving 10 bases between them. CDR1 is MNHEY, CDR2 SMNVEV, per germline (reference sequence). CDR3 sequence (DNA): TGTGCCAGCAGATCCTCGGGGACTGAAGCTTTCTTT. It yields the protein CASRSSGTEAFF.

The gene calls are TRBV5-1 and TRBJ2-7; TRBD1 matches at 10 bases. Trimming took 2 bases from V and 3 from J; bases not matched to a gene: 5. The CDR3 loop spans 15 amino acids. The V gene's germline CDR1 is SGHRS and CDR2 YFSETQ. The CDR3 nucleotides are TGCGCCAGCAGCTTAACCGGGGACAGGGGCTACGAGCAGTACTTC. Translating gives CASSLTGDRGYEQYF.

Note on this clone: A read error may account for a junction end that differs from germline. The V and J genes are TRBV5-4 and TRBJ2-5; possibly TRBD2 for D (7 bases). This CDR3 region has 13 residues. The germline V gene encodes CDR1 SGHNT and CDR2 YYREEE (reference sequence). The CDR3 region has the DNA TGTGCCAGCAGCTTGGCCGGGTGGCGGGGGCCGAACTTC. It is translated as CASSLAGWRGPNF.

This clone was seen a few times. This chain joins TRBV5-1 and TRBJ2-7; 9 nucleotides agree with TRBD1. The CDR3 is made up of 15 amino acids. After removal of 7 bases from V and 7 bases from J, the junction contained 15 bases not matched to a gene. Germline V lookup: CDR1 SGHRS, CDR2 YFSETQ. The CDR3 region is CASARAGDRDREQYF. DNA for the CDR3: TGCGCCAGCGCCCGGGCTGGGGACAGGGATCGAGAGCAGTACTTC.

The rearrangement links TRBV19 to TRBJ1-1; weak D call: TRBD1 (5 bases). Germline CDR1 and CDR2: LNHDA and SQIVND (reference sequence). V gave up 4 bases and J gave up 4 bases, with 13 bases separating them. The CDR3 is 14 amino acids. As DNA, the CDR3 is TGTGCCAGTAGTACCGCGACAGTTGCCACTGAAGCTTTCTTT. Translating gives CASSTATVATEAFF.

The V call is TRBV19, the J call TRBJ2-2, with TRBD2 matching 8 bases. From germline, CDR1 is LNHDA and CDR2 SQIVND (reference sequence). CDR3 size: 15 residues. V dropped 8 bases and J dropped 6; count of bases not matched to a gene: 11. The CDR3 bases are TGTGCCAGTTCTCCGCCGGGAGGGCCCCCCGGGGAGCTGTTTTTT. It encodes CASSPPGGPPGELFF. The full variable domain, completed using reference TRBV19 and TRBJ2-2, is DGGITQSPKYLFRKEGQNVTLSCEQNLNHDAMYWYRQDPGQGLRLIYYSQIVNDFQKGDIAEGYSVSREKKESFPLTVTSAQKNPTAFYLCASSPPGGPPGELFFGEGSRLTVL.

CDR3 DNA sequence: TGCGCCAGCACGAGATCCGGGAGAGCAACTAATGAAAAACTGTTTTTT. This gives the protein CASTRSGRATNEKLFF. The chain has TRBV5-1 and TRBJ1-4, with unresolved D. Germline V CDR1 and CDR2: SGHRS, YFSETQ. The CDR3 is 16 amino acids. Between the trimmed V and J ends, which lost 6 bases and 0 bases, there was a span of 15 bases.

This chain links TRBV14 with TRBJ1-2; 7 bases agree with TRBD1. Germline V gives CDR1 SGHDN, CDR2 FVKESK. Trimming removed 0 bases from V and 8 bases from J; junction bases left unmatched: 15. This CDR3 contains 17 residues. CDR3 bases: TGTGCCAGCAGCCAAGATACCGCGGAGGGGGCAAGAAGAGGCTACACCTTC. It codes for CASSQDTAEGARRGYTF.

The gene calls are TRBV5-6 and TRBJ1-3; the D gene is possibly TRBD1 (5 bases). Germline CDR1 SGHDT, CDR2 YYEEEE. Trimming removed 2 bases from V and 7 bases from J, with 16 bases in between. The CDR3 covers 15 residues. CDR3: CASSFLGTQGNTIYF. CDR3 in DNA: TGTGCCAGCAGCTTCCTCGGGACTCAAGGGAACACCATATATTTT.

The gene calls are TRBV29-1 and TRBJ2-7, with 7 bases identical to TRBD2. CDR1 is SQVTM and CDR2 is ANQGSEA in the germline V gene. The CDR3 runs 13 residues. J lost 7 bases, V lost 3 bases, and 9 bases had no gene match. The chain's CDR3 is CSVDVSAGGEQYF. Written as DNA, the CDR3 is TGCAGCGTTGATGTGTCGGCCGGGGGGGAGCAGTACTTC.

The chain recombines TRBV5-6 with TRBJ2-2, with D possibly being TRBD2 (6 bases). The V and J ends lost 2 bases and 3 bases respectively, with 14 bases between them. The CDR3 totals 16 residues. Germline assignment: CDR1 SGHDT and CDR2 YYEEEE. CDR3 in amino acids: CASSFYGGGDTGELFF. CDR3 DNA: TGTGCCAGCAGCTTTTACGGTGGAGGGGACACCGGGGAGCTGTTTTTT. The variable domain in full, with the rest retrieved from reference TRBV5-6 and TRBJ2-2, is DAGVTQSPTHLIKTRGQQVTLRCSPKSGHDTVSWYQQALGQGPQFIFQYYEEEERQRGNFPDRFSGHQFPNYSSELNVNALLLGDSALYLCASSFYGGGDTGELFFGEGSRLTVL.

The chain carries TRBV11-2 and TRBJ1-1; weak D call: TRBD1 (5 bases). Germline lookup yields CDR1 SGHAT and CDR2 FQNNGV. Trimming cost V 1 base and J 5 bases, with 8 bases left between them. The CDR3 runs to 13 residues. The CDR3 nucleotides read TGTGCCAGCAGCTTAGTTGGGGGGACTGAAGCTTTCTTT. It encodes CASSLVGGTEAFF.